The rows below give T cell receptor beta chains drawn from one sample of a study of blood T cell repertoires in COVID-19. Clones were sequenced by immunoSEQ multiplex PCR, and TCRdb holds only the in-frame ones, with some missing. This sample has roughly 350,000 clones; 92% occur once, and the top ten carry less than 20%. The sequenced material came from PBMCs or T cells enriched from blood (not recorded which). Source of these receptors: a woman aged 25 to 39 who had recovered from COVID-19. Both conserved end residues are part of each CDR3. A D gene is named only where the DNA matches it firmly. The size of a clone is reported for some rows only, either as once, few or many, or as a class for expanded clones.

j_call d_call clone_size v_call cdr3_aa cdr3_nt
TRBJ1-1 . once TRBV19 CASKDGGATEAFF TGTGCCAGTAAGGACGGTGGGGCCACTGAAGCTTTCTTT
TRBJ1-6 . . TRBV30 CAWTRLLDGSSYNSPLHF TGTGCCTGGACGCGCCTCTTGGACGGGAGCTCCTATAATTCACCCCTCCACTTT
TRBJ2-2 TRBD1 . TRBV5-6 CASSSGTGAGELFF TGTGCCAGCAGCTCTGGGACAGGGGCCGGGGAGCTGTTTTTT
TRBJ1-1 . . TRBV10-3 CAIREGLNTEAFF TGTGCCATCAGAGAGGGACTTAACACTGAAGCTTTCTTT
TRBJ2-1 . . TRBV14 CASSQMFAGNEQFF TGTGCCAGCAGCCAAATGTTTGCGGGAAATGAGCAGTTCTTC
TRBJ2-1 . . TRBV10-3 CAISDLNEQFF TGTGCCATCAGTGACTTAAATGAGCAGTTCTTC
TRBJ2-3 TRBD2 . TRBV10-3 CATFAGGDTQYF TGTGCCACCTTTGCGGGAGGGGATACGCAGTATTTT
TRBJ1-1 . . TRBV28 CAATLAYPMGTEAFF TGTGCCGCAACCCTAGCCTACCCGATGGGGACTGAAGCTTTCTTT
TRBJ2-7 . . TRBV15 CATSRDLQGYEQYF TGTGCCACCAGCAGAGATCTCCAGGGCTACGAGCAGTACTTC
TRBJ2-1 TRBD1 . TRBV30 CAWGIGTAYNEQFF TGTGCCTGGGGGATCGGGACAGCATACAATGAGCAGTTCTTC
TRBJ1-5 . . TRBV19 CASSIAPAAVYSNQPQHF TGTGCCAGTAGTATAGCCCCCGCCGCAGTTTATAGCAATCAGCCCCAGCATTTT
TRBJ2-3 TRBD2 . TRBV29-1 CSARSGRGDTQYF TGCAGCGCCCGGAGCGGGAGGGGGGATACGCAGTATTTT
TRBJ1-3 . . TRBV2 CASSVQGNTIYF TGTGCCAGCAGTGTGCAGGGAAACACCATATATTTT
TRBJ2-3 TRBD2 . TRBV30 CAWSSGDTDTQYF TGTGCCTGGAGTAGCGGGGACACAGATACGCAGTATTTT
TRBJ2-7 . . TRBV7-3 CASSLNRAHEQYF TGTGCCAGCAGCTTAAACAGGGCACACGAGCAGTACTTC
TRBJ2-7 TRBD2 . TRBV2 CASSESGNYEQYF TGTGCCAGCAGTGAAAGCGGGAACTACGAGCAGTACTTC
TRBJ2-6 . . TRBV7-3 CASTQGGSSGANVLTF TGTGCCAGCACCCAGGGGGGTTCCTCTGGGGCCAACGTCCTGACTTTC
TRBJ2-1 . . TRBV4-1 CASSQGGVSSYNEQFF TGCGCCAGCAGCCAAGGCGGGGTCAGCTCCTACAATGAGCAGTTCTTC
TRBJ2-7 . . TRBV15 CATRDTSYEQYF TGTGCCACCAGGGACACCTCCTACGAGCAGTACTTC
TRBJ2-2 . . TRBV14 CASSRGNTGELFF TGTGCCAGTAGCCGAGGAAACACCGGGGAGCTGTTTTTT
TRBJ2-7 TRBD1 . TRBV15 CATSRDLIGQGVYEQYF TGTGCCACCAGCAGAGATCTGATAGGACAGGGCGTCTACGAGCAGTACTTC
TRBJ2-1 TRBD1 . TRBV9 CASSVEQGATGQFF TGTGCCAGCAGCGTAGAACAGGGGGCCACGGGGCAGTTCTTC
TRBJ1-2 . . TRBV28 CASSLATGHNYGYTF TGTGCCAGCAGTTTGGCGACAGGTCATAACTATGGCTACACCTTC
TRBJ1-2 . . TRBV19 CASSMGRLYGYTF TGTGCCAGTAGTATGGGGCGGCTCTATGGCTACACCTTC
TRBJ1-2 . . TRBV21-1 CASSKEGGVEEDGYTF TGTGCCAGCAGCAAAGAGGGAGGGGTTGAGGAAGATGGCTACACCTTC
TRBJ2-3 TRBD2 . TRBV18 CASSPGTSGRSSTDTQYF TGTGCCAGCTCACCAGGGACTAGCGGGAGATCTAGCACAGATACGCAGTATTTT
TRBJ1-6 . . TRBV5-8 CASSLAEGEILSPLHF TGTGCCAGCAGCTTGGCCGAGGGGGAAATCCTTTCCCCCCTCCACTTT
TRBJ2-6 TRBD1 . TRBV7-9 CATSGGRDRGSGANVLTF TGTGCCACCTCGGGAGGTAGGGACAGGGGCTCTGGGGCCAACGTCCTGACTTTC
TRBJ2-2 TRBD2 . TRBV7-3 CASSTTGLAGAGTGELFF TGTGCCAGCAGCACAACGGGACTAGCGGGGGCAGGGACCGGGGAGCTGTTTTTT
TRBJ2-7 . . TRBV4-1 CASSQDVPLYEQYF TGCGCCAGCAGCCAAGACGTCCCCCTGTACGAGCAGTACTTC
TRBJ2-7 TRBD1 . TRBV5-1 CASSPGQGIFHEQYF TGCGCCAGCAGCCCGGGACAGGGTATTTTCCACGAGCAGTACTTC
TRBJ2-6 . . TRBV6-5 CASSYPNSGANVLTF TGTGCCAGCAGTTACCCAAACTCTGGGGCCAACGTCCTGACTTTC
TRBJ2-7 TRBD2 . TRBV6-5 CASTNGREQYF TGTGCCAGCACCAACGGGAGGGAGCAGTACTTC
TRBJ2-7 . . TRBV5-6 CASRKTGSYEQYF TGTGCCAGCAGAAAGACAGGCTCCTACGAGCAGTACTTC
TRBJ2-2 . . TRBV7-2 CASSLPRAGATGELFF TGTGCCAGCAGCTTACCCCGCGCAGGGGCCACCGGGGAGCTGTTTTTT
TRBJ1-6 TRBD1 . TRBV7-2 CASSSQGVGSPLHF TGTGCCAGCAGCTCCCAGGGGGTTGGTTCACCCCTCCACTTT
TRBJ1-3 TRBD1 . TRBV7-2 CASSLTGGVAGNTIYF TGTGCCAGCAGTCTTACAGGGGGGGTGGCTGGAAACACCATATATTTT
TRBJ2-7 TRBD1 . TRBV7-9 CASGGQGSYYEQYF TGTGCCAGCGGGGGACAGGGGTCATATTACGAGCAGTACTTC
TRBJ2-2 . once TRBV7-2 CASSPPAAGELFF TGTGCCAGCAGCCCACCAGCGGCCGGGGAGCTGTTTTTT
TRBJ2-1 TRBD2 . TRBV7-9 CASSFIAGLAANNEQFF TGTGCCAGCAGTTTTATCGCGGGACTAGCGGCAAACAATGAGCAGTTCTTC
TRBJ2-7 TRBD1 . TRBV3-1/TRBV3-2 CASSLTDRGSYEQYF TGTGCCAGCAGCCTAACTGACAGGGGCTCCTACGAGCAGTACTTC
TRBJ1-6 TRBD1 . TRBV7-2 CASSLVGQGVGSPLHF TGTGCCAGCAGCTTAGTAGGACAGGGAGTAGGATCACCCCTCCACTTT
TRBJ2-3 . . TRBV12-3/TRBV12-4 CASSQASTDTQYF TGTGCCAGCAGCCAGGCCAGCACAGATACGCAGTATTTT
TRBJ2-1 TRBD2 . TRBV20-1 CSASLGGLAGGISSYNEQFF TGCAGTGCTAGTCTGGGCGGCCTAGCGGGGGGGATAAGCTCCTACAATGAGCAGTTCTTC
TRBJ1-4 . . TRBV18 CASSPGRNEKLFF TGTGCCAGCTCACCGGGCAGGAACGAAAAACTGTTTTTT
TRBJ2-5 . . TRBV11-3 CASSPGQFQETQYF TGTGCCAGCAGCCCCGGACAGTTCCAAGAGACCCAGTACTTC
TRBJ1-4 . . TRBV7-9 CASSGGTMTNEKLFF TGTGCCAGCAGCGGAGGGACCATGACTAATGAAAAACTGTTTTTT
TRBJ2-5 . . TRBV6-5 CASSYYVDREETQYF TGTGCCAGCAGTTATTATGTGGACAGAGAAGAGACCCAGTACTTC
TRBJ2-7 TRBD1 . TRBV4-1 CASSQPDRDHYEQYF TGCGCCAGCAGCCAACCTGACAGGGATCACTACGAGCAGTACTTC
TRBJ1-4 . few TRBV21-1 CASSIPGTGKEKLFF TGTGCCAGCAGCATTCCCGGGACAGGGAAGGAAAAACTGTTTTTT
TRBJ1-2 . . TRBV4-1 CASSQSTRGTYGYTF TGCGCCAGCAGCCAATCGACCCGGGGGACTTATGGCTACACCTTC
TRBJ1-2 . . TRBV7-8 CASSLGQNLNYGYTF TGTGCCAGCAGCTTAGGACAGAATCTTAACTATGGCTACACCTTC
TRBJ2-3 . . TRBV28 CASSFTPLRTPLDTQYF TGTGCCAGCAGTTTCACCCCACTCCGGACACCTCTGGATACGCAGTATTTT
TRBJ1-2 . . TRBV2 CASSEGWGLYGYTF TGTGCCAGCAGTGAAGGGTGGGGCCTCTATGGCTACACCTTC
TRBJ1-1 . . TRBV11-2 CASRVQENTEAFF TGTGCCAGCAGAGTACAGGAGAACACTGAAGCTTTCTTT
TRBJ1-1 TRBD1 . TRBV30 CAWTRQGVGYTEAFF TGTGCCTGGACCCGACAGGGGGTTGGGTACACTGAAGCTTTCTTT
TRBJ2-3 . . TRBV6-6 CASSPKDTQYF TGTGCCAGCAGTCCCAAAGATACGCAGTATTTT
TRBJ2-5 TRBD1 . TRBV10-3 CAISARDSKETQYF TGTGCCATCAGTGCCCGGGACAGCAAAGAGACCCAGTACTTC